This paragraph covers one TCR beta chain sequence. The target antigen is unknown. TCR beta cDNA was generated via 5'RACE template switching incorporating UMIs. With the 5' RACE reads reprocessed, TCRdb shows one record per CDR3 protein and no DNA. The table for this sample gives about 390,000 distinct CDR3 sequences. The CDR3 sequence is 16 residues long. The sample originates from a study of T cells expressing NK-cell markers. Study in general: Source material for TCR beta repertoires consisted of sorted CD3+CD56+NKG2C+, CD3+CD56+NKG2C- and CD3+CD56-NKG2C+ T cells.

Study-wide results and caveats: Dominant NKG2C+ clonotypes accounted for about 1.0-8% of CD8+ T cells in more than five donors. These same clonotypes (in several donors) also led the CD3+CD56-NKG2C+ fraction.

The source material was blood T cells: a sorted CD56 or NKG2C T cell subset, CD4+ or CD8+ T cells, or bulk PBMC T cells (not recorded which). The receptor was isolated from a woman aged 50 to 60 in good health. The chain employs TRBV5-3 and TRBJ2-3; the D gene TCRdb calls, TRBD2, cannot be checked with no DNA. TRBV5-3 is filed as an ORF, its function uncertain. The CDR3 is CARTPSGTPNQDTQYF.